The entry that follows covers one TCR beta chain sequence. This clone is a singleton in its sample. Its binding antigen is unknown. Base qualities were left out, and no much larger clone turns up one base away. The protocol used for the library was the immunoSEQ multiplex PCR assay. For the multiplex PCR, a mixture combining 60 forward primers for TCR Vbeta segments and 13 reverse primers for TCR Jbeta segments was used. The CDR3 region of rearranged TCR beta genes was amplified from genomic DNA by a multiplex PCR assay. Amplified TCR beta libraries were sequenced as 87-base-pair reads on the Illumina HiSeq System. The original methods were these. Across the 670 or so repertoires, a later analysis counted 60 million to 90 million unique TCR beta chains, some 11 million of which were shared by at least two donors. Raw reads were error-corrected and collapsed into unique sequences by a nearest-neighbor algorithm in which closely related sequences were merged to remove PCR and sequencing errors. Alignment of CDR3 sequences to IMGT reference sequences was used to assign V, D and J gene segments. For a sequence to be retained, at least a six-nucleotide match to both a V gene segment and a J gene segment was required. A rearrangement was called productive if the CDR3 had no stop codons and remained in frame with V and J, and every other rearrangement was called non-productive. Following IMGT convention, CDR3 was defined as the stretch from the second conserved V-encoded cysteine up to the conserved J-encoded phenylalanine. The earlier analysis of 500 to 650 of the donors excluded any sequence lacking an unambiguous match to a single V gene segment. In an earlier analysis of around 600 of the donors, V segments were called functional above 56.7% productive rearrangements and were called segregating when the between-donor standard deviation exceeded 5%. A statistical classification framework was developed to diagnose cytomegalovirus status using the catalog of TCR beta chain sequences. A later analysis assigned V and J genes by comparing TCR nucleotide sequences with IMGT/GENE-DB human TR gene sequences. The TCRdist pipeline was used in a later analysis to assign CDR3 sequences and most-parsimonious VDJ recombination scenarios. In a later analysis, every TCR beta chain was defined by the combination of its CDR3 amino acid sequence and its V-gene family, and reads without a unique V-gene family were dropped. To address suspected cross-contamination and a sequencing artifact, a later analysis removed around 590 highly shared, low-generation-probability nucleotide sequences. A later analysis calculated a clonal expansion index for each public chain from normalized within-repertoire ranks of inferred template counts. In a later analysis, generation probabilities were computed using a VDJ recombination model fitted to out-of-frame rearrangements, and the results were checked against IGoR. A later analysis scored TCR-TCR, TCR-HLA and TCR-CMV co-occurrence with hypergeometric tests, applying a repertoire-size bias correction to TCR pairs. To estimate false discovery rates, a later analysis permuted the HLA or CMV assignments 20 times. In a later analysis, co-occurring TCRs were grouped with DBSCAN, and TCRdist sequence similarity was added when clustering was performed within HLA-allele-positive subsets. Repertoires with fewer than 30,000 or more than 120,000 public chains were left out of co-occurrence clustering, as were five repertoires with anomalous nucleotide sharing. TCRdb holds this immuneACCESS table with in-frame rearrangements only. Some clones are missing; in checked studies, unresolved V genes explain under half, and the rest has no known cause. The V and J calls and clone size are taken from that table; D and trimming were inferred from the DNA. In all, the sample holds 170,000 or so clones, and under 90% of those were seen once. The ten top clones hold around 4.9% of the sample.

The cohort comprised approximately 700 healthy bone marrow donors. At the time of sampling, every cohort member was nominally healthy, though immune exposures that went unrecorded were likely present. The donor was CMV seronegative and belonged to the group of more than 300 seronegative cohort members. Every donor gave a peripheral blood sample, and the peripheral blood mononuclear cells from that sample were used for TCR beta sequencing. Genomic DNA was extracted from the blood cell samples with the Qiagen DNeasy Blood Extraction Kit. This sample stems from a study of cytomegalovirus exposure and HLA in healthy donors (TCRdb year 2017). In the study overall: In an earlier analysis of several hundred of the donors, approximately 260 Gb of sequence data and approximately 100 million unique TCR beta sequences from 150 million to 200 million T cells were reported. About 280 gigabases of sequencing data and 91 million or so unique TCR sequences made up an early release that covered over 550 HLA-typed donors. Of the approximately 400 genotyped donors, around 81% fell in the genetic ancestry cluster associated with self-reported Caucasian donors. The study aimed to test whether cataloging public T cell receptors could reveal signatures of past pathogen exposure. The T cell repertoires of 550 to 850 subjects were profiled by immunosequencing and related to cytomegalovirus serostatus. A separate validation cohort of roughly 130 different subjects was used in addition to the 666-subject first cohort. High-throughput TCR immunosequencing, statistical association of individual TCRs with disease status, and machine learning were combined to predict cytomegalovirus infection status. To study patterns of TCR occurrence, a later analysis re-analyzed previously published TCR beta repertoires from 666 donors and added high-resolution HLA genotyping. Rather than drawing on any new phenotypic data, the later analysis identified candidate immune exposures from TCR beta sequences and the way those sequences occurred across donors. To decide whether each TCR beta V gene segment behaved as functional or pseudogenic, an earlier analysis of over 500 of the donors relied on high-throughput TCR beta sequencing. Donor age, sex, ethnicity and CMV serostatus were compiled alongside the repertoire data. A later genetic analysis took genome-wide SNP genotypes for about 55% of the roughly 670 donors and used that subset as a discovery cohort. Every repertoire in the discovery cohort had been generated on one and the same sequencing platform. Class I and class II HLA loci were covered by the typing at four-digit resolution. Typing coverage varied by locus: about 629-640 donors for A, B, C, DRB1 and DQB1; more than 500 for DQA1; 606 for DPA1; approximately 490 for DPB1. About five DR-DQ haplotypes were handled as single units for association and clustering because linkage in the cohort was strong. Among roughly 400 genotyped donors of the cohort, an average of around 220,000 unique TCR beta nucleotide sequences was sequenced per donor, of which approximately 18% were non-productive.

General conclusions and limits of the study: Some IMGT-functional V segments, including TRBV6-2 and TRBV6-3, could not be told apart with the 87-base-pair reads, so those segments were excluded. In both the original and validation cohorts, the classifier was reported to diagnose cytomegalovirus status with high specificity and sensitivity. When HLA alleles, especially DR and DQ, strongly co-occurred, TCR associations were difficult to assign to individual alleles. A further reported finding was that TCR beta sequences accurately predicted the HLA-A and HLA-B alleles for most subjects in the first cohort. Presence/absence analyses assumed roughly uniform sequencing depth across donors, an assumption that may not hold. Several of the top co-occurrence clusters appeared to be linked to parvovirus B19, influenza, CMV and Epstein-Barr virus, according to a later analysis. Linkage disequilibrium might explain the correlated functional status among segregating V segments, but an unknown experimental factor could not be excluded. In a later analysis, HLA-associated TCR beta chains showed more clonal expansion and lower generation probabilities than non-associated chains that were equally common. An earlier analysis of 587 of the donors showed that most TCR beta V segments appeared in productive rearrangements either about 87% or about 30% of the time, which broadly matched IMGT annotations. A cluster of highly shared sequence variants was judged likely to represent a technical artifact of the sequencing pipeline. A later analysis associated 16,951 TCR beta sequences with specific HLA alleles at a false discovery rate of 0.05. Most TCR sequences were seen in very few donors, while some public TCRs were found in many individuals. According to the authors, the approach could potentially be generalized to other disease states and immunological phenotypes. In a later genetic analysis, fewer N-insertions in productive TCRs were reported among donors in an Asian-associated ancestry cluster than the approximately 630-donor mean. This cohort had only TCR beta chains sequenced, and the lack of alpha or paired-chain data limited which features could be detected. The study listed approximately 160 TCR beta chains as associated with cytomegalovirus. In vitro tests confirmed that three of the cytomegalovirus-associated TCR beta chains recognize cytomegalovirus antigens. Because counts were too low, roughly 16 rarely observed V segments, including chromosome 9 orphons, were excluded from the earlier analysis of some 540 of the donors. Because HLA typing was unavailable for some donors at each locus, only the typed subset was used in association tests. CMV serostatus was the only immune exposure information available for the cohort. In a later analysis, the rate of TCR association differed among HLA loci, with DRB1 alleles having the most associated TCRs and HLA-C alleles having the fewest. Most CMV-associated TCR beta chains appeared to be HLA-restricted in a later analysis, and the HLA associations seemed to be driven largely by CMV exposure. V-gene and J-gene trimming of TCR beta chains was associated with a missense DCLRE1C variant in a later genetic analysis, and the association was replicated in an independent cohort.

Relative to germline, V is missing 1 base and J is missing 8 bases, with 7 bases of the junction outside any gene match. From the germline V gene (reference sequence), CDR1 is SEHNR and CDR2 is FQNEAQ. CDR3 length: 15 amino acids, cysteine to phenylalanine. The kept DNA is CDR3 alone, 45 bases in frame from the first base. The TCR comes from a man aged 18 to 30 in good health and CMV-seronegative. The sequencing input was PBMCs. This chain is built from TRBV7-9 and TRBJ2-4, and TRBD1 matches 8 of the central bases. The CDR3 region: CASSLGGDRRYIQYF. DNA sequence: TGTGCCAGCAGCTTAGGGGGGGACAGGAGATACATTCAGTACTTC.